This entry features one T cell receptor (beta chain) sequence. Its specificity is not known. The time point: patch test 1, 2 weeks after DPC sensitization. Treatment defined: therapeutic diphenylcyclopropenone sensitization with weekly scalp DPC. Unfractionated whole blood was the source of the extracted total RNA. The data were taken from a study of human T cells and chemical hapten exposure. Germline values: CDR1 SGHNT, CDR2 YYREEE (reference sequence). The CDR3 sequence is 17 residues long. J lost 1 base, V lost 4 bases, and 9 bases had no gene match. The library tagged each cDNA molecule with unique molecular identifiers. TCRdb called the RACE reads again in MiXCR, with one record for every CDR3 protein. The table includes 180,000 or so distinct CDR3 sequences, about 14% detected once. General study findings and limits: Compared to controls, expanded TCRs made significantly more large clusters of similar CDR3s. Following DPC sensitization, TCRs present above 1 in 1000 frequency showed no change.

Specimen: whole blood, collected in connection with sensitization to the hapten diphenylcyclopropenone (DPC). The rearrangement uses TRBV5-4 and TRBJ2-2; 8 nucleotides agree with TRBD1. This receptor was obtained from a woman aged 30 to 39 with alopecia areata. Some clones in this sample may be carry-over from other donors' samples. The CDR3 DNA reads TGTGCCAGCAGCCGTGGCGCCGGGACAGGGAACACCGGGGAGCTGTTTTTT. Translation: CASSRGAGTGNTGELFF.